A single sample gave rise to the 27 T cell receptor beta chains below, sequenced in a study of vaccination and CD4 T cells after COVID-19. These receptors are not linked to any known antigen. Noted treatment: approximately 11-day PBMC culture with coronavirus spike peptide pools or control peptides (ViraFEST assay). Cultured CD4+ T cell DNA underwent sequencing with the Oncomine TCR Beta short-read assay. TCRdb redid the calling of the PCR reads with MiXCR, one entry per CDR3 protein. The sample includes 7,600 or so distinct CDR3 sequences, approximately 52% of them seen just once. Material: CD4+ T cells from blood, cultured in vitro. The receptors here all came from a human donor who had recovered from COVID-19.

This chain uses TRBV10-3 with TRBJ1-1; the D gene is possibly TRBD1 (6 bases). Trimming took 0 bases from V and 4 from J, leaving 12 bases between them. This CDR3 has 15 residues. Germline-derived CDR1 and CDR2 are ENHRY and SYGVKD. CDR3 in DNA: TGTGCCATCAGTGAGTCCACGAGGGGGAGCACTGAAGCTTTCTTT. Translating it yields CAISESTRGSTEAFF.

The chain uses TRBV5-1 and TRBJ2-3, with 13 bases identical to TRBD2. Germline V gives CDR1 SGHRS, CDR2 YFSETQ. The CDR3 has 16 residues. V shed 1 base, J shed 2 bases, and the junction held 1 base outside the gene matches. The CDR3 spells CASSLTSGRATDTQYF. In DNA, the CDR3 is TGCGCCAGCAGCTTGACTAGCGGGAGGGCCACAGATACGCAGTATTTT.

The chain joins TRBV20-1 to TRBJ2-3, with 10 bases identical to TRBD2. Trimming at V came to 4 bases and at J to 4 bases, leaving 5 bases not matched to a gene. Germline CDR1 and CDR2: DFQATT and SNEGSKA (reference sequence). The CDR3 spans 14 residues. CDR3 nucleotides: TGCAGTGCTATGGAGCGGGGGGGGTCAGATACGCAGTATTTT. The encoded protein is CSAMERGGSDTQYF.

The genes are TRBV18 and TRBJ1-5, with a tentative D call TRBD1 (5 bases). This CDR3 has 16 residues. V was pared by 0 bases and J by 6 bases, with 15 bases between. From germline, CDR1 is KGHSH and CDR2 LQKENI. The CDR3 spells CASSPPSAGQGQPQHF. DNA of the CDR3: TGTGCCAGCTCACCACCGTCGGCAGGGCAAGGTCAGCCCCAGCATTTT.

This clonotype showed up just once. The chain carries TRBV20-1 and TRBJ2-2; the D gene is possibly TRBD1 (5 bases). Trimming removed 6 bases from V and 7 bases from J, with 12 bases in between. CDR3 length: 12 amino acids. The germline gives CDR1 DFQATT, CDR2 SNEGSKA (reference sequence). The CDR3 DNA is TGCAGTGCCGCAGGGTCGGGCGGGGAGCTGTTTTTT. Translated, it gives CSAAGSGGELFF.

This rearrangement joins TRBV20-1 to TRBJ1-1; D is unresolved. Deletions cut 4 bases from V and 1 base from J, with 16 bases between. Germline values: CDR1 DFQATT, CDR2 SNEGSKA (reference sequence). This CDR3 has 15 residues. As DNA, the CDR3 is TGCAGTGCTAAGCTCCCAAAATTCCCGAACACTGAAGCTTTCTTT. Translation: CSAKLPKFPNTEAFF.

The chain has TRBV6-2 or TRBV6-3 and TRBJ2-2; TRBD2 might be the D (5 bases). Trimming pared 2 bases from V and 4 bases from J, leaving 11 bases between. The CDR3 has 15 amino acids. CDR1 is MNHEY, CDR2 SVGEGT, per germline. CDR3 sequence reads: CASSYRGASTGELFF. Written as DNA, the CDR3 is TGTGCCAGCAGTTACCGGGGAGCAAGCACCGGGGAGCTGTTTTTT.

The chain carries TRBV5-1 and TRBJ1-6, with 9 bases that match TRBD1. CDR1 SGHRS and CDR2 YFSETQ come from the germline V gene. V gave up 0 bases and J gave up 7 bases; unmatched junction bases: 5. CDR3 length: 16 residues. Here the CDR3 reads CASSLAGTGSNSPLHF. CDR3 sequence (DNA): TGCGCCAGCAGCTTGGCCGGGACAGGGTCAAATTCACCCCTCCACTTT.

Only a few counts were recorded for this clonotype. The chain's CDR3 is CASRLQGANYGYTF. For the CDR3, the DNA is TGTGCCAGCAGGTTACAGGGGGCTAACTATGGCTACACCTTC. This chain joins TRBV2 and TRBJ1-2; 8 bases are a match to TRBD1. V shed 6 bases, J shed 0 bases, and the junction held 3 bases outside the gene matches. CDR1 and CDR2 (germline): SNHLY, FYNNEI. This CDR3 has 14 amino acids.

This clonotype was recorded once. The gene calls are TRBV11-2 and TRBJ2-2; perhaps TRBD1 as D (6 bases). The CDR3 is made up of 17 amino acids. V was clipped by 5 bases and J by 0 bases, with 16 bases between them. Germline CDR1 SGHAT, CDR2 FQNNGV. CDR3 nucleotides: TGTGCCAGCAGCCCCACCAGTACAGGGTCGAACACCGGGGAGCTGTTTTTT. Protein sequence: CASSPTSTGSNTGELFF.

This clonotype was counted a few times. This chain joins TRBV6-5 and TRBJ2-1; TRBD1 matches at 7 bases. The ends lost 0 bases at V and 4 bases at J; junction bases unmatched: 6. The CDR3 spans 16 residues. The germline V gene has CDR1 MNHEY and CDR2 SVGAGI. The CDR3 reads CASSYSIGTEYNEQFF. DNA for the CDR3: TGTGCCAGCAGTTACTCAATCGGGACAGAGTACAATGAGCAGTTCTTC.

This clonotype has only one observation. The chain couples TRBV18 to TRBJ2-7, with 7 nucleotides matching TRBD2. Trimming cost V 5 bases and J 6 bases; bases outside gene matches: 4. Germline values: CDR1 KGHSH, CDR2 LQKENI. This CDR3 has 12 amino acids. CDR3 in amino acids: CASSREGSEQYF. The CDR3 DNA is TGTGCCAGCTCAAGGGAGGGTTCCGAGCAGTACTTC.

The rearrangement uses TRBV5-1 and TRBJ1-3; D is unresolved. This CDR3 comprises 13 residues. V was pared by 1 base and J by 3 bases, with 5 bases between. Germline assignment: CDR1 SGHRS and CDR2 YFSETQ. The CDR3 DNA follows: TGCGCCAGCAGCTTGTCGGTTGGAAACACCATATATTTT. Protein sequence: CASSLSVGNTIYF. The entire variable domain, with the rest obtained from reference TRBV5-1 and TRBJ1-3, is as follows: KAGVTQTPRYLIKTRGQQVTLSCSPISGHRSVSWYQQTPGQGLQFLFEYFSETQRNKGNFPGRFSGRQFSNSRSEMNVSTLELGDSALYLCASSLSVGNTIYFGEGSWLTVV.

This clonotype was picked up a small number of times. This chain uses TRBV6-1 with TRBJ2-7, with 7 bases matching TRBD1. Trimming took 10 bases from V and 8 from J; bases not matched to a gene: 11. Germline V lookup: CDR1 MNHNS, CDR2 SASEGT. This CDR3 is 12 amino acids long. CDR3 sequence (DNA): TGTGCCACTTTCGGGACAGCCGGTAAGCAGTACTTC. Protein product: CATFGTAGKQYF.

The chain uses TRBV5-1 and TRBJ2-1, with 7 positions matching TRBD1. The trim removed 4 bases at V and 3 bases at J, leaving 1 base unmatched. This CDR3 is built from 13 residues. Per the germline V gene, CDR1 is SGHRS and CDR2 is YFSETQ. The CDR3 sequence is CASSRDSYNEQFF. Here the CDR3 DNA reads TGCGCCAGCAGCAGGGACAGCTACAATGAGCAGTTCTTC. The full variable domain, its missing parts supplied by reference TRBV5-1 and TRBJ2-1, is KAGVTQTPRYLIKTRGQQVTLSCSPISGHRSVSWYQQTPGQGLQFLFEYFSETQRNKGNFPGRFSGRQFSNSRSEMNVSTLELGDSALYLCASSRDSYNEQFFGPGTRLTVL.

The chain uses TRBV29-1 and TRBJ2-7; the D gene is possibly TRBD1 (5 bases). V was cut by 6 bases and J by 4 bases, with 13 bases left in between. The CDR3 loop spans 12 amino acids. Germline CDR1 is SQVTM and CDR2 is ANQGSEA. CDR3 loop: CSVGQGGYEQYF. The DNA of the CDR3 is TGCAGCGTAGGGCAGGGTGGATACGAGCAGTACTTC.

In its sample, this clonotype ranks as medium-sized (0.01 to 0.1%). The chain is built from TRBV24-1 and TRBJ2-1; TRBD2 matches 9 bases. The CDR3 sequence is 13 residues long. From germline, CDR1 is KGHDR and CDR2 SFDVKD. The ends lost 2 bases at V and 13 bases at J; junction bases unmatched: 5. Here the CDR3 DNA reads TGTGCCACCAGTGATTGGCTAGCGGGAAAACAGTTCTTC. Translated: CATSDWLAGKQFF.

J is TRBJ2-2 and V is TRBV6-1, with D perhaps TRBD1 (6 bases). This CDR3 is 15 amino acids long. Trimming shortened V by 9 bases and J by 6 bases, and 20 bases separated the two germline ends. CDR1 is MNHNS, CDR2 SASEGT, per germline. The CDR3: CASAISTGFAGELFF. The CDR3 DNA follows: TGTGCCAGTGCAATTTCTACAGGGTTCGCCGGGGAGCTGTTTTTT.

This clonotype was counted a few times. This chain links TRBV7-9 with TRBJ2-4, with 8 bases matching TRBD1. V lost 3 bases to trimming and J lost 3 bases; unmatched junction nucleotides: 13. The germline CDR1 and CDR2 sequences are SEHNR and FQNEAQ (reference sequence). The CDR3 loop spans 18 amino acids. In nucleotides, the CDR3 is TGTGCCAGCAGCTTCGAGGGACAGGCGAGATTAGGCAAAAACATTCAGTACTTC. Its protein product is CASSFEGQARLGKNIQYF.

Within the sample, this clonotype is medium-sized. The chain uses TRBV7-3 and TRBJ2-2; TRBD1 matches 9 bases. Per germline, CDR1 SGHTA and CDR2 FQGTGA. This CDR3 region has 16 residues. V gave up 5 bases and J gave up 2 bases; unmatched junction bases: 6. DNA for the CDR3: TGTGCCAGCAGCCCAGGGGGACAGGGTAACACCGGGGAGCTGTTTTTT. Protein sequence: CASSPGGQGNTGELFF.

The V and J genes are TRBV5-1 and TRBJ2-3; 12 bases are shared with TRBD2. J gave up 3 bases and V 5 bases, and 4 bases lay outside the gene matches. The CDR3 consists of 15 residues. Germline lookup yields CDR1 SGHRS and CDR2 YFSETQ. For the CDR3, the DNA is TGCGCCAGCAGGACTAGCGGGAGAGTGACAGATACGCAGTATTTT. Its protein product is CASRTSGRVTDTQYF.

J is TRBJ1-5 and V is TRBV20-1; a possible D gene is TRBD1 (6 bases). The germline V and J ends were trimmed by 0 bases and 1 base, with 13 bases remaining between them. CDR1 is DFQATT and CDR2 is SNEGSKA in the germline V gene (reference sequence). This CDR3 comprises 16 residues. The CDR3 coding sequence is TGCAGTGCTAGAGATTCGGGGGGCGGGAGCAATCAGCCCCAGCATTTT. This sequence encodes CSARDSGGGSNQPQHF.

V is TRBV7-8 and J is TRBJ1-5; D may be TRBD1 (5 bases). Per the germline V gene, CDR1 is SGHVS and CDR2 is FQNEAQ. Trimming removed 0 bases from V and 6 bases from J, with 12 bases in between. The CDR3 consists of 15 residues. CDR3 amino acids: CASSLAGVGRQPQHF. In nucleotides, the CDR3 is TGTGCCAGCAGCTTAGCGGGGGTGGGACGTCAGCCCCAGCATTTT.

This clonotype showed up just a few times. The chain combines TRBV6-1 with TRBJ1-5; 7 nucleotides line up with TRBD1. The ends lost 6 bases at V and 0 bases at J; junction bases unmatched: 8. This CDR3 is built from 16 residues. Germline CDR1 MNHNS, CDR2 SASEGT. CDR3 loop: CASRPGQAYSNQPQHF. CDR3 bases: TGTGCCAGCAGGCCTGGACAGGCCTATAGCAATCAGCCCCAGCATTTT.

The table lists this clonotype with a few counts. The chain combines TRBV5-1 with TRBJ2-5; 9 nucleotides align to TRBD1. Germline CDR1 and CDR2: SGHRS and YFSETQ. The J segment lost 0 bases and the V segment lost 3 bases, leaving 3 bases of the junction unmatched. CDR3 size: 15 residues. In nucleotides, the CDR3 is TGCGCCAGCAGCTACGGGACAGGGTACCAAGAGACCCAGTACTTC. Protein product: CASSYGTGYQETQYF.

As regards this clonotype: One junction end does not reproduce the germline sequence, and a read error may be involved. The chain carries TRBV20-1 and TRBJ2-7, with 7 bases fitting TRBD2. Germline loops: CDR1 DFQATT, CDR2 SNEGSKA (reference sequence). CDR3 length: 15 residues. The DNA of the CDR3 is TGCGGTGCTAGCGGTCATCCGGGGACTTTGGACGAGCAGTACTTC. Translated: CGASGHPGTLDEQYF.

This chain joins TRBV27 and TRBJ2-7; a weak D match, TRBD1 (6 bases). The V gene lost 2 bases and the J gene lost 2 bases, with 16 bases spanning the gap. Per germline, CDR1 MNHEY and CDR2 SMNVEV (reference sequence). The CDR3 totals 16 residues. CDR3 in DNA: TGTGCCAGCAGTTTAGAAAGGACAGTGCTAGCCTACGAGCAGTACTTC. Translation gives CASSLERTVLAYEQYF.